The next 10 T cell receptor beta chains were all read from a single sample in a study of cytomegalovirus exposure and HLA in healthy donors. Researchers ran the PCR with 60 Vbeta and 13 Jbeta primers. Produced via immunoSEQ multiplex PCR; TCRdb's table is partial and in-frame only. The repertoire holds roughly 99,000 clones, around 72% seen once, with under 2% in the top ten. The sample was PBMCs. The source of these receptors is a male donor in good health and CMV-seronegative.

The CDR3 DNA sequence: TGTGCCTGGGCACCGGGACTAGGCCTAGGGGAGCAGTTCTTC. As protein: CAWAPGLGLGEQFF. The chain employs TRBV30 and TRBJ2-1, with TRBD2 matching 8 bases. The CDR3 is 14 amino acids. The V segment lost 5 bases and the J segment 10 bases; nucleotides outside the gene matches: 13. Germline V lookup: CDR1 GTSNPN, CDR2 SVGIG (reference sequence). Based on the CDR3 plus reference TRBV30 and TRBJ2-1, the full variable domain is SQTIHQWPATLVQPVGSPLSLECTVEGTSNPNLYWYRQAAGRGLQLLFYSVGIGQISSEVPQNLSASRPQDRQFILSSKKLLLSDSGFYLCAWAPGLGLGEQFFGPGTRLTVL.

V usage is TRBV29-1 and J usage is TRBJ2-7; 8 positions match TRBD1. The CDR3 has 15 amino acids. Germline trimming cut 5 bases from V and 6 bases from J; bases unmatched to any gene: 15. Germline CDR1 is SQVTM and CDR2 is ANQGSEA. For the CDR3, the DNA is TGCAGCGTTCTCAGTCTAGACAGGGGTCGCTCCGAGCAGTACTTC. It codes for CSVLSLDRGRSEQYF.

This rearrangement joins TRBV30 to TRBJ2-7, with a weak D call TRBD2 (6 bases). CDR1 GTSNPN and CDR2 SVGIG come from the germline V gene (reference sequence). The CDR3 covers 12 residues. The ends were cut back, 5 bases at V and 2 bases at J, with 10 bases in the middle. In nucleotides, the CDR3 is TGTGCCTGGGGAGGGTCTCCCTACGAGCAGTACTTC. Translation: CAWGGSPYEQYF. The variable domain in full, completed from reference TRBV30 and TRBJ2-7, reads SQTIHQWPATLVQPVGSPLSLECTVEGTSNPNLYWYRQAAGRGLQLLFYSVGIGQISSEVPQNLSASRPQDRQFILSSKKLLLSDSGFYLCAWGGSPYEQYFGPGTRLTVT.

The chain uses TRBV28 and TRBJ1-5, with no clear D. Trimming took off 7 bases at V and 1 base at J, with 17 bases between the two ends. The germline CDR1 and CDR2 sequences are MDHEN and SYDVKM. The CDR3 is 16 amino acids. CDR3 amino acids: CASTQAGSLSNQPQHF. The DNA of the CDR3 is TGTGCCAGCACCCAGGCGGGGTCTTTGAGCAATCAGCCCCAGCATTTT.

A few counts support this clone. The V call is TRBV27, the J call TRBJ1-5; 10 nucleotides line up with TRBD1. CDR1 is MNHEY, CDR2 SMNVEV, per germline (reference sequence). CDR3 length: 15 amino acids. The V gene end was trimmed by 5 bases and the J gene end by 1 base; junction bases not matched to a gene: 2. The CDR3 loop reads CASSGQGGSNQPQHF. Written as DNA, the CDR3 is TGTGCCAGCAGTGGACAGGGGGGAAGCAATCAGCCCCAGCATTTT.

This clone turned up a few times. Written as DNA, the CDR3 is TGTGCCAGCAGTTTGGTAGACCAGGGGACTGAAGCTTTCTTT. As protein: CASSLVDQGTEAFF. The chain combines TRBV28 with TRBJ1-1; possibly TRBD1 for D (6 bases). Per the germline V gene, CDR1 is MDHEN and CDR2 is SYDVKM. V was trimmed by 3 bases and J by 5 bases, leaving 13 bases between them. The CDR3 runs to 14 residues.

This clone showed up just once. The J gene is TRBJ1-1, the V gene TRBV20-1; tentatively, D is TRBD1 (5 bases). The germline V gene has CDR1 DFQATT and CDR2 SNEGSKA (reference sequence). The CDR3 is 11 amino acids. The germline V and J ends were trimmed by 0 bases and 8 bases, with 7 bases remaining between them. The CDR3 coding sequence is TGCAGTGCTAGAGATGCAGGGGAAGCTTTCTTT. It encodes CSARDAGEAFF.

The sample holds a few counts of this clone. The rearrangement links TRBV28 to TRBJ2-3; no reliable D call. Trimming shortened V by 2 bases and J by 2 bases, and 5 bases separated the two germline ends. There are 13 residues in the CDR3. CDR1 is MDHEN and CDR2 is SYDVKM in the germline V gene. The CDR3 sequence: CASSLPSTDTQYF. The CDR3 DNA reads as TGTGCCAGCAGTTTACCTTCCACAGATACGCAGTATTTT.

V gene TRBV27 combines with J gene TRBJ2-3; the match to TRBD2 covers 15 bases. Germline V CDR1 and CDR2: MNHEY, SMNVEV (reference sequence). V shed 6 bases, J shed 4 bases, and the junction held 2 bases outside the gene matches. The CDR3 is 15 residues long. Here the CDR3 reads CASRGLAGGADTQYF. In nucleotides, the CDR3 is TGTGCCAGCAGGGGACTAGCGGGAGGAGCAGATACGCAGTATTTT.

The chain links TRBV5-1 to TRBJ2-5; 7 bases map to TRBD1. V trimming: 4 bases; J trimming: 2 bases; junction bases outside the gene matches: 5. The germline V gene has CDR1 SGHRS and CDR2 YFSETQ. This CDR3 is built from 14 residues. CDR3 DNA: TGCGCCAGCAGCCCGGGGACAGCTCAAGAGACCCAGTACTTC. This codes for CASSPGTAQETQYF.